This T cell receptor beta chain is from a study of T-cell memory formation after mild COVID-19. Turning to the study itself: Largely, the TCR clusters proved donor specific. Overall study results and limits: Clones contracting day 15 to 85 were balanced CD4/CD8; later expanders leaned CD4+.

TCRdb itself ran the 5' RACE reads through MiXCR, one entry per CDR3 protein. The sample lists 300,000 to 400,000 distinct CDR3 sequences, roughly 20% occurring once. V was clipped by 3 bases and J by 1 base, with 12 bases between them. Germline CDR1 and CDR2: SGHVS and FNYEAQ. The CDR3 totals 15 residues. Points on this clonotype: What it binds is unknown.

The sample consisted of PBMCs or a T cell subset sorted from them (not recorded which). The sequence was collected from an adult woman who had mild COVID-19 (a few samples of this study predate the infection). Cell type and time point are not known. The chain links TRBV7-6 to TRBJ1-1, with TRBD1 as a possible D gene (5 bases). This CDR3 is CASSLVTGENTEAFF. In DNA, the CDR3 is TGTGCCAGCAGCTTGGTAACAGGAGAGAACACTGAAGCTTTCTTT. The full variable domain, its missing parts supplied by reference TRBV7-6 and TRBJ1-1, is GAGVSQSPRYKVTKRGQDVALRCDPISGHVSLYWYRQALGQGPEFLTYFNYEAQQDKSGLPNDRFSAERPEGSISTLTIQRTEQRDSAMYRCASSLVTGENTEAFFGQGTRLTVV.